This T cell receptor (beta chain) originates from a study of blood T cell repertoires in COVID-19. Study details: COVID-19 samples collected from the United States, Italy and Spain covered acute and convalescent phases. T cells, B-cell-depleted T cells, or PBMCs supplied cDNA or gDNA.

Produced via immunoSEQ multiplex PCR; TCRdb's table is partial and in-frame only. The sample shows around 260,000 clones, roughly 89% of them seen only once. Germline CDR1 SGHRS, CDR2 YFSETQ. The CDR3 extends over 16 amino acids. V was shortened by 0 bases and J by 2 bases, with 9 bases between the two germline ends. The origin of this receptor is a young woman with active or convalescent COVID-19. Specimen: peripheral blood. This rearrangement joins TRBV5-1 to TRBJ2-6; D perhaps matches TRBD2 (6 bases). CDR3 sequence reads: CASSLAGGAGANVLTF. CDR3 DNA sequence: TGCGCCAGCAGCTTGGCCGGGGGAGCTGGGGCCAACGTCCTGACTTTC.